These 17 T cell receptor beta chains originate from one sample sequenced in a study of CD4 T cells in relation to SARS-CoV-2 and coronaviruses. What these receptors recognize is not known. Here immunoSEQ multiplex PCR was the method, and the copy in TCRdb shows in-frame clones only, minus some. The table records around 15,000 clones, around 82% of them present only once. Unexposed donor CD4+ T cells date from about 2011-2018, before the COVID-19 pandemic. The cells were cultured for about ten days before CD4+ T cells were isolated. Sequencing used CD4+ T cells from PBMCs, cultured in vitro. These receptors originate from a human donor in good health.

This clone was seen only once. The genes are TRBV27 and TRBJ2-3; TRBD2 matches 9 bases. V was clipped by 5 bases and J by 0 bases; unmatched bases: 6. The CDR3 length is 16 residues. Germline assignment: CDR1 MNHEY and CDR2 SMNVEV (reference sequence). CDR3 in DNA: TGTGCCAGCAGTCGGCTAGCGGGACCTAGCACAGATACGCAGTATTTT. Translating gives CASSRLAGPSTDTQYF.

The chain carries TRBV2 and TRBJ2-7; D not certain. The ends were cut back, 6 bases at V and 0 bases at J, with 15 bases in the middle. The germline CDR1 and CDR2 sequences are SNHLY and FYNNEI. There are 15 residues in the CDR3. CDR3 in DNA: TGTGCCAGCAGGAAACGGACCGAGAGCTCCTACGAGCAGTACTTC. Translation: CASRKRTESSYEQYF.

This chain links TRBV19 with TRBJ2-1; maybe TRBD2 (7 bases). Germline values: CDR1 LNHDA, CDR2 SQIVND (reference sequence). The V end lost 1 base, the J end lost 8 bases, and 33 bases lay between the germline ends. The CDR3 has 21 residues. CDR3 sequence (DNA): TGTGCCAGTAGTATAGTTGGGTCCGGTTTCGGCGGGAGTGTTAGGGGGGATGAGCAGTTCTTC. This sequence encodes CASSIVGSGFGGSVRGDEQFF.

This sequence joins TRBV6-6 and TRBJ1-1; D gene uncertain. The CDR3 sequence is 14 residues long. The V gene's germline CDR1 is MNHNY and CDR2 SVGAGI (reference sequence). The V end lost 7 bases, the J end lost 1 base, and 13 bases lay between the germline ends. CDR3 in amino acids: CASTYLEGNTEAFF. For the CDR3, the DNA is TGTGCCAGCACCTACCTAGAGGGGAACACTGAAGCTTTCTTT.

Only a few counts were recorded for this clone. The CDR3, as DNA: TGTGCCAGCACCACCCCGGGACTAAATAATTCACCCCTCCACTTT. Translated: CASTTPGLNNSPLHF. The rearrangement links TRBV6-6 to TRBJ1-6, with a weak D call TRBD1 (5 bases). Deletions cut 7 bases from V and 5 bases from J, with 15 bases between. This CDR3 region has 15 residues. CDR1 and CDR2 from the germline V gene are MNHNY and SVGAGI (reference sequence).

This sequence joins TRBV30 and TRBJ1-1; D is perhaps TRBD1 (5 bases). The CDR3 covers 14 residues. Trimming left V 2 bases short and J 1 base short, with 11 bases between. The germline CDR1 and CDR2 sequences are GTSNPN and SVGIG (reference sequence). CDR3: CAWSSKQANTEAFF. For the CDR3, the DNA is TGTGCCTGGAGTAGTAAACAGGCGAACACTGAAGCTTTCTTT.

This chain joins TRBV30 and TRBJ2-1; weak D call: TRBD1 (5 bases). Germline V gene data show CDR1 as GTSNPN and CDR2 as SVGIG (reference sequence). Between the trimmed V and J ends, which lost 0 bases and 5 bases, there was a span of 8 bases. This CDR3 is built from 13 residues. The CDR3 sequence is CAWSVPGNNEQFF. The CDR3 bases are TGTGCCTGGAGTGTGCCAGGGAACAATGAGCAGTTCTTC.

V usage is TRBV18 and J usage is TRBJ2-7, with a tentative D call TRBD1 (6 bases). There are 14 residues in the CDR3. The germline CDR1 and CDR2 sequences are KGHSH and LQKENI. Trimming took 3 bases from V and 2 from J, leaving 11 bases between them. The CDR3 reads CASSPFDRTYEQYF. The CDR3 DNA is TGTGCCAGCTCACCTTTCGACAGGACCTACGAGCAGTACTTC. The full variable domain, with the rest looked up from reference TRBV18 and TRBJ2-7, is NAGVMQNPRHLVRRRGQEARLRCSPMKGHSHVYWYRQLPEEGLKFMVYLQKENIIDESGMPKERFSAEFPKEGPSILRIQQVVRGDSAAYFCASSPFDRTYEQYFGPGTRLTVT.

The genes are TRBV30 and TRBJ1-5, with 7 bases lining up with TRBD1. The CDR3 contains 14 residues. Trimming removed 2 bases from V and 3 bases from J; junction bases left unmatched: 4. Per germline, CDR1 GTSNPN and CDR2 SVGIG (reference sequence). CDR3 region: CAWSRGQFNQPQHF. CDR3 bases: TGTGCCTGGAGTAGGGGGCAGTTCAATCAGCCCCAGCATTTT.

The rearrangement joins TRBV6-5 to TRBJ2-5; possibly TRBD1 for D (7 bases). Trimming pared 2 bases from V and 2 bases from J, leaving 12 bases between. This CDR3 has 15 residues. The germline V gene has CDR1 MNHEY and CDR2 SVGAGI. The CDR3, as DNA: TGTGCCAGCAGTTACCTCCAGGGGGGTCAAGAGACCCAGTACTTC. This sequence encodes CASSYLQGGQETQYF.

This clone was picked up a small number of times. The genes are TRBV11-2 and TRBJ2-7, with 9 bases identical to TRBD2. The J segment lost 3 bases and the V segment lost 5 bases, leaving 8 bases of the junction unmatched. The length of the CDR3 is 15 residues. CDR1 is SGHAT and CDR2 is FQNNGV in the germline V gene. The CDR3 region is CASSPSFSGGYEQYF. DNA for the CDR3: TGTGCCAGCAGCCCCTCTTTTAGCGGGGGCTACGAGCAGTACTTC.

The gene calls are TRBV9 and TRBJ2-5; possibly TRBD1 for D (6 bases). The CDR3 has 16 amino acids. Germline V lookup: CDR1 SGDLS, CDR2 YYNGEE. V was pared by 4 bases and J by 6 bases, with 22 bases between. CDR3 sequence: CASSPEGTTLGKTQYF. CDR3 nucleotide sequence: TGTGCCAGCAGCCCAGAAGGGACAACCCTTGGGAAGACCCAGTACTTC.

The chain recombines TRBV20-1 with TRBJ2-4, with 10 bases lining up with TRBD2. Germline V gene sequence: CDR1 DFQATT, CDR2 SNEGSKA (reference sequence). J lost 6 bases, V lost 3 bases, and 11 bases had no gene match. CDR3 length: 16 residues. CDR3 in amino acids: CSASSASGSPGNIQYF. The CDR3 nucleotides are TGCAGTGCTAGTAGCGCTAGCGGGAGTCCTGGAAACATTCAGTACTTC.

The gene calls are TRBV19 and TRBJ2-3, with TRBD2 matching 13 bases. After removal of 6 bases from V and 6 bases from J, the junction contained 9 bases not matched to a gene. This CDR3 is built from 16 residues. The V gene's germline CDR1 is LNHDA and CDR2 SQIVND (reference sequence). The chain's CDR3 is CASSTGTSGTRDTQYF. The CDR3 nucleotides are TGTGCCAGTAGCACCGGGACTAGCGGGACCAGGGATACGCAGTATTTT.

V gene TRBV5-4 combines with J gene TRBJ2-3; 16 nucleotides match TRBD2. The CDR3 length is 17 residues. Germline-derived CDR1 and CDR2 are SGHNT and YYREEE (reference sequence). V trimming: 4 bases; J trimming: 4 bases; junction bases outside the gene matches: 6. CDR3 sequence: CASSGGTSGRGADTQYF. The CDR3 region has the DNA TGTGCCAGCAGCGGGGGGACTAGCGGGAGGGGGGCAGATACGCAGTATTTT.

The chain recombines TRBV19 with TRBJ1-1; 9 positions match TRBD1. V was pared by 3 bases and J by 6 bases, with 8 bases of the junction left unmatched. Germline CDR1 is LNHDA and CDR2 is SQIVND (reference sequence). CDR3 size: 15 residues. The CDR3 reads CASSISGTGLAEAFF. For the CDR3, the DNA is TGTGCCAGTAGTATTTCCGGGACAGGGCTCGCTGAAGCTTTCTTT.

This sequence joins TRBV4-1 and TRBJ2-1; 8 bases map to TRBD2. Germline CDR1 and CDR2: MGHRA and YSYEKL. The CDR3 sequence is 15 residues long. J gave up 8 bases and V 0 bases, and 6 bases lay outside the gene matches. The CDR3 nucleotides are TGCGCCAGCAGCCAAGATCCGGGAGGGCCAGATGAGCAGTTCTTC. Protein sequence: CASSQDPGGPDEQFF.